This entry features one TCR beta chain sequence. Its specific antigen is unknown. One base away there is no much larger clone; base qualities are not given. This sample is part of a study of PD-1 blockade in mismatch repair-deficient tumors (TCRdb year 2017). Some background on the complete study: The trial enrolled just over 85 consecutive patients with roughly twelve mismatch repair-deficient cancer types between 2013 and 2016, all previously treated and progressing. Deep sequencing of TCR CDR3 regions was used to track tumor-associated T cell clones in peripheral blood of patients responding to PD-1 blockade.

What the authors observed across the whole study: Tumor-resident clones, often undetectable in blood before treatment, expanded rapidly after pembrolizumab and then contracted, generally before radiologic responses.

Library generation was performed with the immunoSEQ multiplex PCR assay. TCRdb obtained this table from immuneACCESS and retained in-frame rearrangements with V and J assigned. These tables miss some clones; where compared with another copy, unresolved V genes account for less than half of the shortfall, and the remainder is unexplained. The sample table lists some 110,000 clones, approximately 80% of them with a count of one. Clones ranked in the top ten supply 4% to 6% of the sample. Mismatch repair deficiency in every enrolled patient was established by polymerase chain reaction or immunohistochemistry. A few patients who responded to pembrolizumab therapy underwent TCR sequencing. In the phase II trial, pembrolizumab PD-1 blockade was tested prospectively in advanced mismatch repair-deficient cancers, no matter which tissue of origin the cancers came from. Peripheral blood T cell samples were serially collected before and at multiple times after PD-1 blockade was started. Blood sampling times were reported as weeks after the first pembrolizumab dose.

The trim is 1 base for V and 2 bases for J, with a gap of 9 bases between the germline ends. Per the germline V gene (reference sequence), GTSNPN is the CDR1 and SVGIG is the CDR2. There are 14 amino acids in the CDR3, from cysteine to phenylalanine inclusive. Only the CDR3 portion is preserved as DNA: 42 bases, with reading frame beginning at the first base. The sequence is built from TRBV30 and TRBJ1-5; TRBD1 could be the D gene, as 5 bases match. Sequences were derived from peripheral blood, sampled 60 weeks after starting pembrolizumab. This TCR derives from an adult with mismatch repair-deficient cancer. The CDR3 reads CAWSEGRGNQPQHF. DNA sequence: TGTGCCTGGAGTGAGGGGCGGGGCAATCAGCCCCAGCATTTT.